The 11 T cell receptor beta chains below come from one sample, sequenced in a study of T cells in localized non-small cell lung cancer. Profiled with immunoSEQ multiplex PCR; TCRdb holds only in-frame clones, not every one. The profile covers about 40,000 clones, with around 86% appearing a single time and 3.5% taken by the ten largest. The source material was peripheral blood, sampled before any cancer treatment. These receptors were obtained from a man aged 18-55 years with stage I lung adenocarcinoma.

The chain is built from TRBV19 and TRBJ1-2, with D possibly being TRBD1 (5 bases). The CDR3 length is 23 residues. With 3 bases removed from V and 2 bases from J, the gap between germline ends came to 37 bases. CDR1 LNHDA and CDR2 SQIVND come from the germline V gene (reference sequence). DNA of the CDR3: TGTGCCAGTAGTATGCCGTTAGTACGACAGAGGACTAATGGCTCGAGACTAAACTATGGCTACACCTTC. Translated: CASSMPLVRQRTNGSRLNYGYTF.

The chain is built from TRBV7-2 and TRBJ2-7, with unresolved D. Trimming pared 2 bases from V and 3 bases from J, leaving 8 bases between. This CDR3 contains 13 residues. Germline CDR1 and CDR2: SGHTA and FQGNSA. CDR3 residues: CASSLRTDYEQYF. CDR3 nucleotides: TGTGCCAGCAGCTTAAGGACGGACTACGAGCAGTACTTC.

This chain uses TRBV6-8 with TRBJ1-2; unclear D gene. The V gene lost 2 bases and the J gene lost 8 bases, with 12 bases spanning the gap. Germline V CDR1 and CDR2: MNHGY, SAAAGT. The CDR3 runs 13 residues. The CDR3 DNA is TGTGCCAGCAGTTACCACACGGGTGGCGGCTACACCTTC. Translating gives CASSYHTGGGYTF.

The J gene is TRBJ1-6, the V gene TRBV7-2; 7 bases line up with TRBD1. Losses at the gene ends were 1 base for V and 6 bases for J; bases not matched to a gene: 6. The germline V gene encodes CDR1 SGHTA and CDR2 FQGNSA. This CDR3 is 16 amino acids long. The CDR3 loop is CASSLVGGAGNSPLHF. The DNA for the CDR3 is TGTGCCAGCAGCTTAGTAGGGGGCGCGGGTAATTCACCCCTCCACTTT.

The chain links TRBV18 to TRBJ2-1, with no clear D. Germline lookup yields CDR1 KGHSH and CDR2 LQKENI. V was clipped by 2 bases and J by 7 bases, with 9 bases between them. The CDR3 loop spans 13 amino acids. The CDR3 nucleotides read TGTGCCAGCTCACCAGGGATACAAAATGAGCAGTTCTTC. Protein: CASSPGIQNEQFF.

The genes are TRBV9 and TRBJ1-6; TRBD1 matches 9 bases. The CDR3 is 14 amino acids. J lost 7 bases, V lost 3 bases, and 2 bases had no gene match. Germline CDR1 is SGDLS and CDR2 is YYNGEE. Here the CDR3 reads CASSGTGANSPLHF. The CDR3 DNA follows: TGTGCCAGCAGCGGGACAGGGGCGAATTCACCCCTCCACTTT.

The genes are TRBV5-4 and TRBJ1-1; D may be TRBD1 (5 bases). V was shortened by 2 bases and J by 5 bases, with 10 bases between the two germline ends. The CDR3 is made up of 13 amino acids. Germline V lookup: CDR1 SGHNT, CDR2 YYREEE (reference sequence). DNA for the CDR3: TGTGCCAGCAGCTTATCGGGGGGGACTGAAGCTTTCTTT. Translation: CASSLSGGTEAFF.

This clone was detected a few times. The V call is TRBV7-9, the J call TRBJ2-7; TRBD1 matches at 9 bases. V was pared by 3 bases and J by 6 bases, with 6 bases of the junction left unmatched. The CDR3 is 14 amino acids. CDR1 SEHNR and CDR2 FQNEAQ come from the germline V gene (reference sequence). CDR3 sequence (DNA): TGTGCCAGCAGCTTGGTAGGACAGGGGTCCGAGCAGTACTTC. Encoded protein: CASSLVGQGSEQYF.

This clone appeared a single time. The chain carries TRBV5-1 and TRBJ2-7, with 9 nucleotides matching TRBD2. Trimming took 0 bases from V and 0 from J; bases not matched to a gene: 7. There are 17 residues in the CDR3. Germline lookup yields CDR1 SGHRS and CDR2 YFSETQ. CDR3 amino acids: CASSLEGSGGFSYEQYF. The CDR3 coding sequence is TGCGCCAGCAGCTTGGAGGGTAGCGGGGGATTCTCCTACGAGCAGTACTTC.

This clone is judged large. The V and J genes are TRBV11-3 and TRBJ2-3; a weak D match, TRBD2 (6 bases). The CDR3 spans 13 residues. Per germline, CDR1 SGHNT and CDR2 YENEEA. V was trimmed by 5 bases and J by 11 bases, leaving 17 bases between them. CDR3 in amino acids: CASSPAGLAEQYF. The CDR3 region has the DNA TGTGCCAGCAGCCCAGCCGGCTTAGCGGAGCAGTATTTT.

This clone is labeled as medium-sized. The V and J genes are TRBV19 and TRBJ1-2, with 7 bases fitting TRBD1. The germline V gene has CDR1 LNHDA and CDR2 SQIVND (reference sequence). The junction had 7 bases not matched to a gene; V was cut back by 7 bases and J by 2 bases. The CDR3 totals 14 residues. The CDR3 spells CASIMTGLNYGYTF. The DNA for the CDR3 is TGTGCCAGTATCATGACAGGGTTAAACTATGGCTACACCTTC.